The 24 T cell receptor beta chains in this list originate from one sample, sequenced in a study of blood T cell repertoires in COVID-19. Clones were sequenced by immunoSEQ multiplex PCR, and TCRdb holds only the in-frame ones, with some missing. This sample has 230,000 or so clones, with roughly 85% found just once. The source material was PBMCs or T cells enriched from blood (not recorded which). These receptors came from a woman between 45 and 60 years old who had been exposed to COVID-19.

This chain connects TRBV10-3 to TRBJ2-2; 13 bases agree with TRBD2. The CDR3 runs to 15 residues. The ends lost 4 bases at V and 7 bases at J; junction bases unmatched: 3. CDR1 and CDR2 (germline): ENHRY, SYGVKD. The CDR3 coding sequence is TGTGCCATCAGTGGGACTAGCGGGGGAATCGGGGAGCTGTTTTTT. Translation gives CAISGTSGGIGELFF.

This clone was recorded once. The rearrangement uses TRBV24-1 and TRBJ2-6, with D perhaps TRBD1 (5 bases). Germline-derived CDR1 and CDR2 are KGHDR and SFDVKD. With 5 bases removed from V and 6 bases from J, the gap between germline ends came to 13 bases. The CDR3 has 15 amino acids. CDR3 residues: CATSAQTVPANVLTF. CDR3 nucleotides: TGTGCCACCAGTGCCCAGACAGTCCCGGCCAACGTCCTGACTTTC.

This clone was detected a few times. The V call is TRBV7-8, the J call TRBJ1-2; 8 bases map to TRBD1. This CDR3 contains 14 residues. V trimming: 1 base; J trimming: 7 bases; junction bases outside the gene matches: 5. Germline V lookup: CDR1 SGHVS, CDR2 FQNEAQ. This CDR3 reads CASSLEQGARGYTF. The CDR3 DNA is TGTGCCAGCAGCTTAGAGCAGGGGGCGCGTGGCTACACCTTC.

In this sample, this clone turned up once. This sequence joins TRBV10-3 and TRBJ2-1; 9 nucleotides line up with TRBD2. V lost 0 bases and J lost 0; bases outside the gene matches: 3. CDR1 and CDR2 (germline): ENHRY, SYGVKD. This CDR3 spans 17 amino acids. The CDR3 is CAISESKLAGSYNEQFF. In nucleotides, the CDR3 is TGTGCCATCAGTGAGTCGAAACTAGCGGGCTCCTACAATGAGCAGTTCTTC.

J is TRBJ2-7 and V is TRBV4-3; possibly TRBD2 for D (6 bases). The CDR3 runs to 14 residues. Germline assignment: CDR1 LGHNA and CDR2 YSLEER. The V and J ends lost 0 bases and 6 bases respectively, with 12 bases between them. The CDR3 sequence: CASSQDSRRGEQYF. CDR3 DNA: TGCGCCAGCAGCCAAGATTCCAGGCGGGGCGAGCAGTACTTC.

The CDR3 spells CASRASGGYQETQYF. CDR3 in DNA: TGCGCCAGCAGGGCTAGCGGGGGATACCAAGAGACCCAGTACTTC. The chain has TRBV5-1 and TRBJ2-5; 10 bases map to TRBD2. V lost 5 bases to trimming and J lost 0 bases; unmatched junction nucleotides: 4. Germline V gene sequence: CDR1 SGHRS, CDR2 YFSETQ. CDR3 length equals 15 residues.

The chain couples TRBV12-3 or TRBV12-4 to TRBJ2-7; D gene unclear. The germline V and J ends were trimmed by 3 bases and 6 bases, with 9 bases remaining between them. This CDR3 is built from 12 residues. The chain's CDR3 is CASSFKWAEQYF. In DNA, the CDR3 is TGTGCCAGCAGTTTTAAGTGGGCCGAGCAGTACTTC.

The chain recombines TRBV21-1 with TRBJ1-5; TRBD1 is taken as the D call from the table, unchecked against the DNA. TRBV21-1 counts as a pseudogene. CDR3 size: 18 residues. The CDR3 here is CASSKAGAGQGVGQPQHF. The CDR3 DNA is TGTGCCAGCAGCAAAGCTGGGGCGGGACAGGGGGTCGGTCAGCCCCAGCATTTT.

The CDR3 loop reads CASGVGPSGSFSTDTQYF. The CDR3 DNA is TGTGCCAGCGGTGTAGGGCCTAGCGGGTCCTTTAGCACAGATACGCAGTATTTT. This chain joins TRBV6-1 and TRBJ2-3; TRBD2 aligns across 8 bases. Per germline, CDR1 MNHNS and CDR2 SASEGT. The length of the CDR3 is 18 residues. The junction had 16 bases not matched to a gene; V was cut back by 8 bases and J by 0 bases.

The V call is TRBV11-2, the J call TRBJ2-7; 8 nucleotides match TRBD2. Germline V gene data show CDR1 as SGHAT and CDR2 as FQNNGV. V was pared by 1 base and J by 2 bases, with 7 bases of the junction left unmatched. This CDR3 has 16 amino acids. The CDR3 loop is CASSLAGGRWTYEQYF. The CDR3 DNA follows: TGTGCCAGCAGCTTAGCGGGGGGGCGGTGGACCTACGAGCAGTACTTC.

The chain uses TRBV18 and TRBJ2-6; D uncertain. With 3 bases removed from V and 0 bases from J, the gap between germline ends came to 9 bases. Looked up from germline, CDR1 is KGHSH and CDR2 is LQKENI. The CDR3 has 16 amino acids. The chain's CDR3 is CASSPQVSSGANVLTF. The CDR3 nucleotides read TGTGCCAGCTCACCCCAGGTTAGCTCTGGGGCCAACGTCCTGACTTTC. The whole variable domain, filled in from reference TRBV18 and TRBJ2-6, reads NAGVMQNPRHLVRRRGQEARLRCSPMKGHSHVYWYRQLPEEGLKFMVYLQKENIIDESGMPKERFSAEFPKEGPSILRIQQVVRGDSAAYFCASSPQVSSGANVLTFGAGSRLTVL.

CDR3 DNA sequence: TGTGCCAGTAGTCCCCGCCAGGCTGAAATCTATGGCTACACCTTC. This translates into CASSPRQAEIYGYTF. J is TRBJ1-2 and V is TRBV19; no definite D call. V was cut by 5 bases and J by 4 bases, with 17 bases left in between. This CDR3 spans 15 amino acids. CDR1 and CDR2 from the germline V gene are LNHDA and SQIVND (reference sequence).

This clone has just one count. The chain carries TRBV11-2 and TRBJ2-3; a weak D match, TRBD2 (5 bases). This CDR3 is built from 13 residues. In germline, CDR1 is SGHAT, CDR2 FQNNGV. The ends were cut back, 4 bases at V and 8 bases at J, with 13 bases in the middle. The CDR3 nucleotides read TGTGCCAGCAGCTCCGGACGGGGTCGTACGCAGTATTTT. The encoded protein is CASSSGRGRTQYF. Full variable domain (outside the CDR3, taken from reference TRBV11-2 and TRBJ2-3): EAGVAQSPRYKIIEKRQSVAFWCNPISGHATLYWYQQILGQGPKLLIQFQNNGVVDDSQLPKDRFSAERLKGVDSTLKIQPAKLEDSAVYLCASSSGRGRTQYFGPGTRLTVL.

The rearrangement links TRBV19 to TRBJ1-5; D unclear. Trimming removed 5 bases at V and 5 bases at J, with 7 bases between. The CDR3 length is 12 residues. The germline V gene encodes CDR1 LNHDA and CDR2 SQIVND (reference sequence). The CDR3 sequence: CASSYSYQPQHF. The DNA of the CDR3 is TGTGCCAGTAGTTACAGTTATCAGCCCCAGCATTTT.

This clone has only one observation. The genes are TRBV6-4 and TRBJ2-2; 11 bases are a match to TRBD2. This CDR3 is 15 amino acids long. The junction had 4 bases not matched to a gene; V was cut back by 6 bases and J by 4 bases. The germline CDR1 and CDR2 sequences are MRHNA and SNTAGT. CDR3 DNA sequence: TGTGCCAGCAGCCCACTAGCGGGGGTCACCGGGGAGCTGTTTTTT. Translated, it gives CASSPLAGVTGELFF.

The chain links TRBV7-9 to TRBJ2-5, with 7 nucleotides matching TRBD1. This CDR3 region has 13 residues. Per germline, CDR1 SEHNR and CDR2 FQNEAQ (reference sequence). Trimming at V came to 5 bases and at J to 2 bases, leaving 2 bases not matched to a gene. The CDR3 sequence: CASSGDSQETQYF. For the CDR3, the DNA is TGTGCCAGCAGCGGGGACAGTCAAGAGACCCAGTACTTC.

This clone was picked up many times. Here the CDR3 reads CASSDHSRGTEAFF. The CDR3 DNA reads as TGTGCCAGCAGTGATCATAGCAGGGGGACTGAAGCTTTCTTT. The chain has TRBV6-4 and TRBJ1-1; the match to TRBD1 covers 7 bases. The CDR3 extends over 14 amino acids. CDR1 and CDR2 from the germline V gene are MRHNA and SNTAGT. With 3 bases clipped from V and 5 bases from J, the junction kept 6 bases outside the gene matches.

V is TRBV18 and J is TRBJ1-1; D is perhaps TRBD1 (6 bases). V was pared by 3 bases and J by 3 bases, with 8 bases between. This CDR3 region has 13 residues. The germline CDR1 and CDR2 sequences are KGHSH and LQKENI. CDR3 sequence: CASSPNRDTEAFF. The CDR3 coding sequence is TGTGCCAGCTCACCTAACAGGGACACTGAAGCTTTCTTT. Combining the CDR3 with reference TRBV18 and TRBJ1-1 gives the whole variable domain NAGVMQNPRHLVRRRGQEARLRCSPMKGHSHVYWYRQLPEEGLKFMVYLQKENIIDESGMPKERFSAEFPKEGPSILRIQQVVRGDSAAYFCASSPNRDTEAFFGQGTRLTVV.

The rearrangement joins TRBV28 to TRBJ1-2, with unresolved D. The CDR3 length is 16 residues. Trimming shortened V by 2 bases and J by 4 bases, and 17 bases separated the two germline ends. Looked up from germline, CDR1 is MDHEN and CDR2 is SYDVKM. The CDR3 is CASSLGVVKVFYGYTF. In nucleotides, the CDR3 is TGTGCCAGCAGTTTAGGTGTAGTTAAAGTCTTCTATGGCTACACCTTC.

The genes are TRBV9 and TRBJ2-3; D unclear. V lost 4 bases and J lost 2, with 11 bases in between. Germline V gene data show CDR1 as SGDLS and CDR2 as YYNGEE. The CDR3 totals 14 residues. CDR3 coding DNA: TGTGCCAGCAGCTTGGCTAGATTCACAGATACGCAGTATTTT. Amino acid sequence: CASSLARFTDTQYF.

The rearrangement joins TRBV5-4 to TRBJ2-6; the D gene is possibly TRBD2 (6 bases). CDR3 length: 17 amino acids. Per germline, CDR1 SGHNT and CDR2 YYREEE (reference sequence). V shed 7 bases and J shed 2 bases, with 19 bases lying between them. The CDR3 protein is CASSRRGTSAGANVLTF. The CDR3 DNA reads TGTGCCAGCTCCAGGAGGGGCACGTCCGCTGGGGCCAACGTCCTGACTTTC.

The chain has TRBV12-5 and TRBJ1-1; 7 bases map to TRBD1. V shed 3 bases, J shed 8 bases, and the junction held 3 bases outside the gene matches. Germline CDR1 and CDR2: LGHNT and FRNRAP. The CDR3 runs 12 residues. The CDR3 reads CASGLQTGEAFF. In nucleotides, the CDR3 is TGTGCTAGTGGTTTACAGACAGGGGAAGCTTTCTTT.

Ten or more counts support this clone. The CDR3 spells CSVDDQGETQYF. For the CDR3, the DNA is TGCAGCGTTGATGACCAGGGGGAGACCCAGTACTTC. This chain connects TRBV29-1 to TRBJ2-5, with D possibly being TRBD1 (6 bases). Trimming pared 3 bases from V and 5 bases from J, leaving 10 bases between. CDR3 length equals 12 residues. CDR1 and CDR2 (germline): SQVTM, ANQGSEA. The complete variable domain, with remaining parts taken from reference TRBV29-1 and TRBJ2-5, reads SAVISQKPSRDICQRGTSLTIQCQVDSQVTMMFWYRQQPGQSLTLIATANQGSEATYESGFVIDKFPISRPNLTFSTLTVSNMSPEDSSIYLCSVDDQGETQYFGPGTRLLVL.

The chain has TRBV5-1 and TRBJ2-3; possibly TRBD2 for D (7 bases). Trimming removed 6 bases at V and 5 bases at J, with 22 bases between. CDR3 length equals 16 residues. Looked up from germline, CDR1 is SGHRS and CDR2 is YFSETQ. CDR3 nucleotide sequence: TGCGCCAGCACCTCCCGTGAGGGGGGGATTGGAGATACGCAGTATTTT. It specifies CASTSREGGIGDTQYF.